Detailed here is one T cell receptor beta chain. What antigen it recognizes has not been identified. Per-base qualities were not stored, and no clone one base away is much larger. This entry is derived from a study of blood T cell repertoires in COVID-19 (dated by TCRdb to about 2020). For context, the study as a whole: The collaborator samples originated in the United States, Italy and Spain and spanned the acute and convalescent phases of COVID-19. The material from the prospective study consisted of cDNA or gDNA derived from T cells, B-cell-depleted T cells, or PBMCs. Subjects who had been exposed to COVID-19, were actively infected with it, or had recovered from it provided the deeply sampled blood TCRbeta repertoires that made up the dataset. The repertoires were released in a freely available public database intended as a resource for research on the immune response to SARS-CoV-2. The samples were drawn from the first 160 participants of the ongoing ImmuneRACE study and from 1,254 subjects provided by 6 global collaborators. A de-identified subject ID, COVID-19 status, age in years and sex were almost always included in the sample metadata. Where available, HLA class I and class II types were obtained from metadata supplied by the sample provider rather than from assay-based typing. What the authors observed across the whole study: Clinical and demographic metadata were provided uncurated, with the amount varying by source and participant.

CDR1 and CDR2, looked up from the germline V gene (reference sequence), are SGHAT and FQDESV. The CDR3, cysteine through phenylalanine, is 15 amino acids long. Kept here is only the CDR3 DNA, which spans 45 bases and is read in frame from base 1. Relative to germline, V is 5 bases shorter and J is 6 bases shorter, with 19 bases between their ends. TCRbeta CDR3 regions were amplified from genomic DNA by means of the immunoSEQ Assay, a bias-controlled multiplex PCR. The paper's data handling went like this. The number of nucleated cells in each sample was estimated from the amplification of reference gene primers within the assay. To quantify the absolute abundance of each unique TCRbeta CDR3 rearrangement, sequence reads were collapsed and filtered. Productive Simpson clonality was computed per sample as the square root of Simpson's diversity index over productive rearrangements. Not all clones reach the TCRdb copy of this immuneACCESS table, which keeps in-frame sequences only. Checked studies attribute under half of the gap to unresolved V genes and leave the rest unexplained. From that table come the V and J calls and clone size; the DNA was used to work out D and trimming. This sample holds roughly 100,000 clones; roughly 80% were observed only once. Roughly 20% of the sample comes from the top ten.

Whole blood was collected in K2EDTA tubes by collaborating institutions according to the institutions' own protocols. For TCRbeta analysis, collaborator samples were shipped as frozen whole blood, as isolated PBMCs, or as DNA extracted from either sample type. The TCR sequence derives from a man between 65 and 85 years old with active or convalescent COVID-19. The sequenced sample consisted of peripheral blood. The V and J segments used are TRBV11-1 and TRBJ1-2; TRBD1 might be the D gene, on 5 matching bases. The CDR3: CASSLRPLTVDGYTF. The DNA reads as follows: TGTGCCAGCAGCCTACGCCCCCTGACAGTGGATGGCTACACCTTC.